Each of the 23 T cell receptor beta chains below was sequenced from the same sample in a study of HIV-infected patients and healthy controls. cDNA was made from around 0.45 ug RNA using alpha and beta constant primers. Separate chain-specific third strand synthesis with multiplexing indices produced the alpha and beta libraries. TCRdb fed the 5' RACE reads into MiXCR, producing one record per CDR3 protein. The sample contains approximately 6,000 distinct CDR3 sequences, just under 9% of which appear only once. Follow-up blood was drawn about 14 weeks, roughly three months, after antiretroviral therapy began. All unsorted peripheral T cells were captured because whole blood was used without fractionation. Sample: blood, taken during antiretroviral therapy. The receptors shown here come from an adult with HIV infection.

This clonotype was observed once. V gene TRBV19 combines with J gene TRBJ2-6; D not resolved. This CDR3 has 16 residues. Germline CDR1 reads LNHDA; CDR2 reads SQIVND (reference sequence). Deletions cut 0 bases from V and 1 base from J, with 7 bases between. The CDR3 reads CASSIDSASGANVLTF. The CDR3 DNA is TGTGCCAGTAGTATAGATTCGGCTTCTGGGGCCAACGTCCTGACTTTC.

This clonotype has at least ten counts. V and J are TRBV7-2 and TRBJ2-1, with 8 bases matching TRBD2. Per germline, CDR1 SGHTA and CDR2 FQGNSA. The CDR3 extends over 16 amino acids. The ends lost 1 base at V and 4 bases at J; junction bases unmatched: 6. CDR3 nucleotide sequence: TGTGCCAGCAGCTTAGAGGTTTCGGGGGGGTACAATGAGCAGTTCTTC. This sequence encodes CASSLEVSGGYNEQFF.

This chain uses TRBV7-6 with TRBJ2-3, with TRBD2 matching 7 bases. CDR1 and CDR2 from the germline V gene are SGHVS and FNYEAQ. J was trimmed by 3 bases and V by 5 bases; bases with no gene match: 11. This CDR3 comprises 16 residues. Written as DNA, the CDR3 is TGTGCCAGCAGCAGCGTAGCGGGTTTTCCTACAGATACGCAGTATTTT. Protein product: CASSSVAGFPTDTQYF. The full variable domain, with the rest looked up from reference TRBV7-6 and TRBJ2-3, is GAGVSQSPRYKVTKRGQDVALRCDPISGHVSLYWYRQALGQGPEFLTYFNYEAQQDKSGLPNDRFSAERPEGSISTLTIQRTEQRDSAMYRCASSSVAGFPTDTQYFGPGTRLTVL.

In DNA form, the CDR3 reads TGTGCCAGCAGCTTGGGGACAGCGAACGAGCAGTACTTC. It codes for CASSLGTANEQYF. The chain couples TRBV7-9 to TRBJ2-7; 7 positions match TRBD1. The V segment lost 3 bases and the J segment 5 bases; nucleotides outside the gene matches: 4. This CDR3 has 13 residues. In germline, CDR1 is SEHNR, CDR2 FQNEAQ (reference sequence).

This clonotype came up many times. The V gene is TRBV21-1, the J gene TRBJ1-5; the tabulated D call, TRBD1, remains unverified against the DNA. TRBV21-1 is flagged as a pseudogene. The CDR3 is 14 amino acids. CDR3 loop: CASSNGTDNQPQHF. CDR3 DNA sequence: TGTGCCAGCAGCAACGGGACCGACAATCAGCCCCAGCATTTT.

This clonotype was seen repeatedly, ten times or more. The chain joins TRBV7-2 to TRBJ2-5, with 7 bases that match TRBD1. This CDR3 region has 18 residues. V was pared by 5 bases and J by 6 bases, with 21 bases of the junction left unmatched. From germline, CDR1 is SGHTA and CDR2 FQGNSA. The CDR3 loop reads CASSPIPTQGGGGKTQYF. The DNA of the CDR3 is TGTGCCAGCAGCCCAATCCCAACGCAAGGGGGCGGTGGGAAGACCCAGTACTTC.

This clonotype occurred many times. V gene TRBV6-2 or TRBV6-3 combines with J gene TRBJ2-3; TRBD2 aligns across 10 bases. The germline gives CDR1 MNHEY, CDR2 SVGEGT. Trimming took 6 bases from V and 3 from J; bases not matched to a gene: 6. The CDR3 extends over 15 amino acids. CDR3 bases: TGTGCCAGCAGAACCGGGACTAGCGAAACAGATACGCAGTATTTT. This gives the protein CASRTGTSETDTQYF.

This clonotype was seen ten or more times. The CDR3 coding sequence is TGTGCCTGGAGTCTGGGGGGCAATCAGCCCCAGCATTTT. This codes for CAWSLGGNQPQHF. This chain links TRBV30 with TRBJ1-5, with D possibly being TRBD1 (5 bases). The CDR3 has 13 amino acids. CDR1 and CDR2 (germline): GTSNPN, SVGIG (reference sequence). Trimming removed 2 bases from V and 2 bases from J, with 7 bases in between.

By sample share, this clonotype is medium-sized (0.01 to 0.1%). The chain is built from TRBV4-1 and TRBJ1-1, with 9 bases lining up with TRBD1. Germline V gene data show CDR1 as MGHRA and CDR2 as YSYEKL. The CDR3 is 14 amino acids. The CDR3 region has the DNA TGCGTTTCTTCCCGGACAGGGGACTTTACTGAAGCTTTCTTT. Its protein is CVSSRTGDFTEAFF.

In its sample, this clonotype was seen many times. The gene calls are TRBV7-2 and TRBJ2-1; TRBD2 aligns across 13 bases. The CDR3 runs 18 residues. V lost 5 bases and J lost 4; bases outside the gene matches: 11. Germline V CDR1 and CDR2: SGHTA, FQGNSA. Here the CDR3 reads CASSLTARTSGRYNEQFF. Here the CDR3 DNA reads TGTGCCAGCAGCCTCACCGCAAGGACTAGCGGGAGATACAATGAGCAGTTCTTC. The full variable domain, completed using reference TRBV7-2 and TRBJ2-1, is GAGVSQSPSNKVTEKGKDVELRCDPISGHTALYWYRQSLGQGLEFLIYFQGNSAPDKSGLPSDRFSAERTGGSVSTLTIQRTQQEDSAVYLCASSLTARTSGRYNEQFFGPGTRLTVL.

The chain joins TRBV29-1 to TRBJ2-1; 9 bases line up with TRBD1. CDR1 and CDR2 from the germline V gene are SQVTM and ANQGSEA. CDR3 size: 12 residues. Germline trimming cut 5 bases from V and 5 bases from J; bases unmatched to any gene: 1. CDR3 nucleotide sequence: TGCAGCGTTTGGACAGGGGACAATGAGCAGTTCTTC. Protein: CSVWTGDNEQFF.

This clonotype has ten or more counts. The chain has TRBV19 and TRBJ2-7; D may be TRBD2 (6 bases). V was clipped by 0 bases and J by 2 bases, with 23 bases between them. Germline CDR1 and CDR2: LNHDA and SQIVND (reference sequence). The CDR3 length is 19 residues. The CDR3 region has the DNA TGTGCCAGTAGTATAGAAGGCCGCCGTCAGCGGACTAAACCCTACGAGCAGTACTTC. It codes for CASSIEGRRQRTKPYEQYF.

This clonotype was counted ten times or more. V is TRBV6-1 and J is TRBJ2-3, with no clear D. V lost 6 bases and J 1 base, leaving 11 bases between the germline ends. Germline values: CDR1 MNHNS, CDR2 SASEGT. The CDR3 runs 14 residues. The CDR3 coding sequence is TGTGCCAGCAGCCTGGGTGGGGGCACAGATACGCAGTATTTT. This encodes CASSLGGGTDTQYF.

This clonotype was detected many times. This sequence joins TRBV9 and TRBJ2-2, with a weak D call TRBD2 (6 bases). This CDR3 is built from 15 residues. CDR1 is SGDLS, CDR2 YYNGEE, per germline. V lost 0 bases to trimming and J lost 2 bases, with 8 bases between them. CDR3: CASSVGTKNTGELFF. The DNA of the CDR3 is TGTGCCAGCAGCGTAGGGACTAAAAACACCGGGGAGCTGTTTTTT.

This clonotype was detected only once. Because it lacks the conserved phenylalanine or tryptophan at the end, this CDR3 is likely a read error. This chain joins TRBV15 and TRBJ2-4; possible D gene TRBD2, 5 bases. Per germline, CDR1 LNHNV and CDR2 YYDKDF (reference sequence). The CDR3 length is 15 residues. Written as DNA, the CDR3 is TGTGACAACAGCAGAGCGGAATTTTTGCAAAAAATTCAGTACTTA. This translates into CDNSRAEFLQKIQYL.

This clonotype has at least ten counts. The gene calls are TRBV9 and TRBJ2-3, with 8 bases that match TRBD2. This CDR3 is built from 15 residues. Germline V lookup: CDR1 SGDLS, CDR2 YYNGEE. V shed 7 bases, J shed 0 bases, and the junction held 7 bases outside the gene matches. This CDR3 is CASSRGGTSTDTQYF. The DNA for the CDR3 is TGTGCCAGCTCACGGGGGGGAACTAGCACAGATACGCAGTATTTT.

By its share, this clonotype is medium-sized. The CDR3 nucleotides are TGTGCCAGCAGCGGAGTGACAGGGGTAGAGAATTCACCCCTCCACTTT. Its protein product is CASSGVTGVENSPLHF. The chain uses TRBV5-4 and TRBJ1-6, with 8 bases fitting TRBD1. J gave up 7 bases and V 4 bases, and 10 bases lay outside the gene matches. The CDR3 is 16 residues long. Per germline, CDR1 SGHNT and CDR2 YYREEE (reference sequence). The full variable domain, completed using reference TRBV5-4 and TRBJ1-6, is ETGVTQSPTHLIKTRGQQVTLRCSSQSGHNTVSWYQQALGQGPQFIFQYYREEENGRGNFPPRFSGLQFPNYSSELNVNALELDDSALYLCASSGVTGVENSPLHFGNGTRLTVT.

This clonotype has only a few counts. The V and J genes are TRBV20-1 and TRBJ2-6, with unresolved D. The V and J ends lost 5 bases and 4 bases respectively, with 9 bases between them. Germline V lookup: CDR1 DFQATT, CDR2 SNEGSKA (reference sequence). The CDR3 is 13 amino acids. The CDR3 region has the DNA TGCAGTGCTTCGTGGGAAGGGGCCAACGTCCTGACTTTC. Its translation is CSASWEGANVLTF.

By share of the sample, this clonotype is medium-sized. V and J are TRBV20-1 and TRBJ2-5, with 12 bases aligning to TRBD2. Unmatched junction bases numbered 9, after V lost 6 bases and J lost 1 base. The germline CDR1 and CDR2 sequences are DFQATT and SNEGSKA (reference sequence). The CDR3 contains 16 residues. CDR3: CSAKRPSGRAQETQYF. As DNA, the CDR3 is TGCAGTGCCAAAAGACCTAGCGGGAGGGCCCAAGAGACCCAGTACTTC.

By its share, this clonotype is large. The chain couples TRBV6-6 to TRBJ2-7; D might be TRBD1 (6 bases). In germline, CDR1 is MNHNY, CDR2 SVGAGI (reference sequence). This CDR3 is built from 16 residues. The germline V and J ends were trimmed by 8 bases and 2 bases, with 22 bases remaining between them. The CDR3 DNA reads TGTGCCAGCGTGACAGGAGCCGGGACACCCGCCTACGAGCAGTACTTC. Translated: CASVTGAGTPAYEQYF.

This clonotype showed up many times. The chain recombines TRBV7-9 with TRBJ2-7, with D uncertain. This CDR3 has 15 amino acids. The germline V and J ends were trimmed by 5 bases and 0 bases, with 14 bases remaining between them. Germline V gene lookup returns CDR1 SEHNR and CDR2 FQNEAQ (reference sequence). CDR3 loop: CASSPVELLSYEQYF. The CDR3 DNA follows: TGTGCCAGCAGCCCTGTAGAACTTCTCTCCTACGAGCAGTACTTC.

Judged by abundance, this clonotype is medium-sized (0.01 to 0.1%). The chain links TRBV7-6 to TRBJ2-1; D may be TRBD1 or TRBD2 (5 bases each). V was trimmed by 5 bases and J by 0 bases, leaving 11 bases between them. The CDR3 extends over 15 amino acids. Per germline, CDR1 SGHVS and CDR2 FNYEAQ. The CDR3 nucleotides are TGTGCCAGCAGCCTGGTTGGGGGCTCCTACAATGAGCAGTTCTTC. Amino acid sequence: CASSLVGGSYNEQFF. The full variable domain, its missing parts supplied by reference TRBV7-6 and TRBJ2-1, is GAGVSQSPRYKVTKRGQDVALRCDPISGHVSLYWYRQALGQGPEFLTYFNYEAQQDKSGLPNDRFSAERPEGSISTLTIQRTEQRDSAMYRCASSLVGGSYNEQFFGPGTRLTVL.

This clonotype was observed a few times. The CDR3 coding sequence is TGTGCCTGGAGACCAACTTTAAGGGGGCGGGAGAACACCGGGGAGCTGTTTTTT. It yields the protein CAWRPTLRGRENTGELFF. V and J are TRBV30 and TRBJ2-2; D possibly corresponds to TRBD1 (7 bases). The CDR3 is 18 residues long. CDR1 and CDR2 (germline): GTSNPN, SVGIG (reference sequence). The germline V and J ends were trimmed by 3 bases and 1 base, with 21 bases remaining between them.